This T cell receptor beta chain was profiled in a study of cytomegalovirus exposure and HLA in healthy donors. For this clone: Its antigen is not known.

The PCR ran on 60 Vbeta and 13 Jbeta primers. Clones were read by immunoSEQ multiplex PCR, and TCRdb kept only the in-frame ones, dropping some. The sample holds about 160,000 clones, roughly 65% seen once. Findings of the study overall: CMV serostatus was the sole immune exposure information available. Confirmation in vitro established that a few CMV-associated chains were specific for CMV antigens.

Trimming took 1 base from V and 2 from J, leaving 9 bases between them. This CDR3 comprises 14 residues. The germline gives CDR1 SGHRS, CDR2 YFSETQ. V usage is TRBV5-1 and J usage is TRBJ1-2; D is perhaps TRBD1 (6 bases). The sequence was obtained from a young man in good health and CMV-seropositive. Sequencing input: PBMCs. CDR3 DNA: TGCGCCAGCAGCTTGACCGGGACAAACTATGGCTACACCTTC. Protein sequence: CASSLTGTNYGYTF.